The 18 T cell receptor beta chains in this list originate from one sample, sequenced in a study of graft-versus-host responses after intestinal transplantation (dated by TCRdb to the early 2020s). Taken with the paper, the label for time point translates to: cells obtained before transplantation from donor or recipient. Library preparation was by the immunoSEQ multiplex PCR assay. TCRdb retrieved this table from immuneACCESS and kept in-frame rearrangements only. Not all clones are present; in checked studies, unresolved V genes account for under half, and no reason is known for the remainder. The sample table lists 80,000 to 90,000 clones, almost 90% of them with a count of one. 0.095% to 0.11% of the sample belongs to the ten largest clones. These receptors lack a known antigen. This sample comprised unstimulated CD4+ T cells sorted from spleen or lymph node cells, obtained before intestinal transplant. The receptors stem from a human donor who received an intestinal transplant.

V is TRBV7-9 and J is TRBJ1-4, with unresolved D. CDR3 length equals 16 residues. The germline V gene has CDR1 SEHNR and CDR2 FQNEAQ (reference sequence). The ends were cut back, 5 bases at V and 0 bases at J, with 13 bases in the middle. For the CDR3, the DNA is TGTGCCAGCAGCATTGCCGAAACGGCAACTAATGAAAAACTGTTTTTT. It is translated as CASSIAETATNEKLFF.

The CDR3 nucleotides are TGTGCCAGTAGTATAGATCGGGACAGGCCTACCAATGAGCAGTTCTTC. It codes for CASSIDRDRPTNEQFF. The chain employs TRBV19 and TRBJ2-1; 8 positions agree with TRBD1. Germline V gene lookup returns CDR1 LNHDA and CDR2 SQIVND (reference sequence). This CDR3 contains 16 residues. V shed 0 bases and J 6 bases; nucleotides not matched to a gene: 7.

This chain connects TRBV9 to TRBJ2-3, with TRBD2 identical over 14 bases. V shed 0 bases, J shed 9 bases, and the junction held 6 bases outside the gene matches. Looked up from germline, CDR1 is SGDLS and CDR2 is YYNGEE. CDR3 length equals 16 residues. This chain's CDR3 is CASSVGLAGGQVTQYF. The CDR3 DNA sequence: TGTGCCAGCAGCGTAGGACTAGCGGGGGGGCAAGTGACGCAGTATTTT.

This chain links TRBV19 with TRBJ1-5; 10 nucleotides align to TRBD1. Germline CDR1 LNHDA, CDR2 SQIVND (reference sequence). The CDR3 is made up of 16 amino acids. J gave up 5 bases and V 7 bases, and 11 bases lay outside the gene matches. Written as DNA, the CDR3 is TGTGCCAGTACCCTCTCCGGGACAGGGGCACATCAGCCCCAGCATTTT. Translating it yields CASTLSGTGAHQPQHF.

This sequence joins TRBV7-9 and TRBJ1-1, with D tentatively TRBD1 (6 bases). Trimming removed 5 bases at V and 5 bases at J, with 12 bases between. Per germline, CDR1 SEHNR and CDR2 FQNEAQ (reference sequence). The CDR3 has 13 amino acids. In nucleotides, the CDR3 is TGTGCCAGCAGCCACGGGGGGGCAACTGAAGCTTTCTTT. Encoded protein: CASSHGGATEAFF.

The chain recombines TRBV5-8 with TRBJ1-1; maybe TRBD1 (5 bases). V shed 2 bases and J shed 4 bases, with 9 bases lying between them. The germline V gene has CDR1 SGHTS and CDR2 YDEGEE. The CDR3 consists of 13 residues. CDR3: CASSLGVSTEAFF. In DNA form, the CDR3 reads TGTGCCAGCAGCTTAGGGGTTTCCACTGAAGCTTTCTTT. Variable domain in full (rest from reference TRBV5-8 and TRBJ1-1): EAGVTQSPTHLIKTRGQQATLRCSPISGHTSVYWYQQALGLGLQFLLWYDEGEERNRGNFPPRFSGRQFPNYSSELNVNALELEDSALYLCASSLGVSTEAFFGQGTRLTVV.

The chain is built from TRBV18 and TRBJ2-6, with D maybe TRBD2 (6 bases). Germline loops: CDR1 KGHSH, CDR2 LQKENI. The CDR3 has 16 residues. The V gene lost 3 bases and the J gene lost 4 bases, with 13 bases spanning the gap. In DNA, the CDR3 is TGTGCCAGCTCACCCACTTCGGGGGACGGGGCCAACGTCCTGACTTTC. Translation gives CASSPTSGDGANVLTF.

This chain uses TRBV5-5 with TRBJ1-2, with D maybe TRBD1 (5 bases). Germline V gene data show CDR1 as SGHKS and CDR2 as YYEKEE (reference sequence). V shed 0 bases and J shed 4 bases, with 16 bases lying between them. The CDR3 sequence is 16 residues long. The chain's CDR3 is CASSLDGGMGTYGYTF. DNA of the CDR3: TGTGCCAGCAGCTTGGATGGGGGGATGGGGACCTATGGCTACACCTTC.

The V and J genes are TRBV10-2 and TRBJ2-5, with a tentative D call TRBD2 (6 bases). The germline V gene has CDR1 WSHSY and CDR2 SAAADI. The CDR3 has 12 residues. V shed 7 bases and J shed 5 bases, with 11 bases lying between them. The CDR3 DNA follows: TGCGCCAGCATGGCGGGGCAGGAGACCCAGTACTTC. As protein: CASMAGQETQYF.

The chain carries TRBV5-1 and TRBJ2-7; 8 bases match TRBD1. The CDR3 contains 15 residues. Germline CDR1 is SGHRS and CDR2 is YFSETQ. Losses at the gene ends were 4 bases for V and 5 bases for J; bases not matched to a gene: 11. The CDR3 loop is CASSTRTGPPHEQYF. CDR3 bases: TGCGCCAGCAGCACCCGGACAGGGCCCCCCCACGAGCAGTACTTC.

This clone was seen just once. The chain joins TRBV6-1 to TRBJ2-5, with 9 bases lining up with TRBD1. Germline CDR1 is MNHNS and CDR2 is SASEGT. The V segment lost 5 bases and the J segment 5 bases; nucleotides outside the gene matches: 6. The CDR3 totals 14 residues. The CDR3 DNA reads TGTGCCAGCAGTCACGACAGGGGGAGTGAGACCCAGTACTTC. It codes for CASSHDRGSETQYF.

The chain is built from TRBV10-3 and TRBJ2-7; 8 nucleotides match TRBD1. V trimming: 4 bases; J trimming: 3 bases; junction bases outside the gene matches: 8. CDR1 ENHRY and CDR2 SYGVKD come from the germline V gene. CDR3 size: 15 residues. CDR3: CAISGTGTGHYEQYF. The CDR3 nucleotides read TGTGCCATCAGTGGGACCGGGACAGGACACTACGAGCAGTACTTC.

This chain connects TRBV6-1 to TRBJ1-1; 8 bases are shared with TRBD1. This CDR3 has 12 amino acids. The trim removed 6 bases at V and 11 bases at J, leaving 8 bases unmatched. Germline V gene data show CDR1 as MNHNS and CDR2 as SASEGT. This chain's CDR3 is CASSFEDRDAFF. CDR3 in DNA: TGTGCCAGCAGCTTTGAGGACAGGGATGCTTTCTTT.

The CDR3 reads CASSAYPRGRGDTQYF. The CDR3 DNA reads TGCGCCAGCAGCGCCTACCCCAGGGGGCGCGGAGATACGCAGTATTTT. The genes are TRBV4-1 and TRBJ2-3, with 8 bases that match TRBD1. Germline-derived CDR1 and CDR2 are MGHRA and YSYEKL. The V and J ends lost 5 bases and 5 bases, in that order; junction bases with no gene match: 12. The CDR3 spans 16 residues.

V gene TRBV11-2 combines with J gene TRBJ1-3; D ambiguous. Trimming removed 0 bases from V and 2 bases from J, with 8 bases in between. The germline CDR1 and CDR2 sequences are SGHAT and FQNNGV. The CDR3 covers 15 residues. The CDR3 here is CASSLDPATGNTIYF. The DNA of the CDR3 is TGTGCCAGCAGCTTAGATCCTGCTACTGGAAACACCATATATTTT.

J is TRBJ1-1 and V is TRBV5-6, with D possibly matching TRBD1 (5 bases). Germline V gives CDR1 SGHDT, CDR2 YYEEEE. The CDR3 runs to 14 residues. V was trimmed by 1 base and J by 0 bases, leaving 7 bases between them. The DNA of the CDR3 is TGTGCCAGCAGCTTGTTGACAGTGAACACTGAAGCTTTCTTT. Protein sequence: CASSLLTVNTEAFF.

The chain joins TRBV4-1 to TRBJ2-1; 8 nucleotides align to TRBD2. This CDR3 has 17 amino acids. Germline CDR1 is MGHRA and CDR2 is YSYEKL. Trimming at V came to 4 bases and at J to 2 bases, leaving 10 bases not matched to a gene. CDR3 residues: CASSPRSAGGPYNEQFF. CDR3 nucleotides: TGCGCCAGCAGCCCCCGGTCGGCGGGGGGTCCCTACAATGAGCAGTTCTTC.

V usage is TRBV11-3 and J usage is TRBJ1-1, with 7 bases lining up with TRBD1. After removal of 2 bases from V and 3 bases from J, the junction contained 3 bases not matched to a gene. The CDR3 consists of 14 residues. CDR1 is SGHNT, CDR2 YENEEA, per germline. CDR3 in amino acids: CASSLNRGDTEAFF. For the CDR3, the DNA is TGTGCCAGCAGCTTAAACAGGGGCGACACTGAAGCTTTCTTT. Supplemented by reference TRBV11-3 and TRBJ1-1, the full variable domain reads EAGVVQSPRYKIIEKKQPVAFWCNPISGHNTLYWYLQNLGQGPELLIRYENEEAVDDSQLPKDRFSAERLKGVDSTLKIQPAELGDSAVYLCASSLNRGDTEAFFGQGTRLTVV.